These 29 T cell receptor beta chains were sequenced from one sample in a study of sequential checkpoint blockade in melanoma. The repertoire was sequenced with immunoSEQ multiplex PCR; TCRdb's copy has only in-frame clones and lacks some. Seen here are approximately 37,000 clones, about 30% observed once, and the top ten hold about 1.6%. Documented treatment: randomized to nivolumab then ipilimumab (arm A) or the reverse (arm B). Sequences were derived from tumor tissue (inferred from file names), sampled from a patient given nivolumab and ipilimumab in sequence. Every receptor here comes from a human donor with melanoma.

This clone was seen more than once but under ten times. The chain recombines TRBV10-3 with TRBJ1-2; D unclear. Trimming left V 0 bases short and J 8 bases short, with 7 bases between. The CDR3 runs to 12 residues. Germline lookup yields CDR1 ENHRY and CDR2 SYGVKD. The CDR3 loop reads CAISESEGGYTF. CDR3 in DNA: TGTGCCATCAGTGAGTCTGAGGGAGGCTACACCTTC.

This clone appeared a few times. A junction end diverges from the germline sequence, so it may reflect a read error. The J gene is TRBJ1-5, the V gene TRBV6-8; TRBD1 agrees at 7 bases. The CDR3 is 16 amino acids. From germline, CDR1 is MNHGY and CDR2 SAAAGT. CDR3 in DNA: TGTGCCATCAGTACCCGGACAGGCGATAGCAATCAGCCCCAGCATTTT. Translation gives CAISTRTGDSNQPQHF.

This clone has more than one count but fewer than ten. V and J are TRBV11-3 and TRBJ2-3, with 8 bases aligning to TRBD2. The CDR3 has 15 residues. Per germline, CDR1 SGHNT and CDR2 YENEEA. V dropped 5 bases and J dropped 4; count of bases not matched to a gene: 8. CDR3 bases: TGTGCCAGCAGCACCAGCGGGAGTTGGGCAGATACGCAGTATTTT. Encoded protein: CASSTSGSWADTQYF.

Concerning this clone itself: One end of the junction does not line up with germline, which may come from a read error. J is TRBJ2-5 and V is TRBV29-1; no firm D call. CDR1 and CDR2 from the germline V gene are SQVTM and ANQGSEA. The CDR3 is 17 amino acids. The CDR3 DNA sequence: TGCAGCGCTGAACGTAATAGACCGCCAATACCCCAAGAGACCCAGTACTTC. It yields the protein CSAERNRPPIPQETQYF.

CDR3 in DNA: TGTGCCAGCAGTTCCCCGGGAGGGCCAGATACGCAGTATTTT. Translation gives CASSSPGGPDTQYF. The chain is built from TRBV28 and TRBJ2-3; 8 bases agree with TRBD2. The CDR3 runs to 14 residues. Per germline, CDR1 MDHEN and CDR2 SYDVKM. V dropped 4 bases and J dropped 4; count of bases not matched to a gene: 4.

The J gene is TRBJ1-5, the V gene TRBV18; 8 bases map to TRBD1. CDR1 KGHSH and CDR2 LQKENI come from the germline V gene. J lost 0 bases, V lost 5 bases, and 9 bases had no gene match. The CDR3 is made up of 17 amino acids. The CDR3 DNA is TGTGCCAGCTCAGCTGGGACAGGCCCTTATAGCAATCAGCCCCAGCATTTT. Its protein product is CASSAGTGPYSNQPQHF.

The J gene is TRBJ1-2, the V gene TRBV29-1; 9 nucleotides match TRBD1. The CDR3 is 12 amino acids. Germline trimming cut 4 bases from V and 7 bases from J; bases unmatched to any gene: 4. Germline loops: CDR1 SQVTM, CDR2 ANQGSEA. CDR3 sequence (DNA): TGCAGCGTTGGGGGACAGGGATCTGGCTACACCTTC. It translates to CSVGGQGSGYTF.

The V gene is TRBV11-3, the J gene TRBJ2-2; TRBD1 agrees at 7 bases. This CDR3 comprises 15 residues. Germline-derived CDR1 and CDR2 are SGHNT and YENEEA. V dropped 3 bases and J dropped 1; count of bases not matched to a gene: 2. CDR3 sequence: CASSFRDRNTGELFF. The CDR3 DNA sequence: TGTGCCAGCAGCTTCCGGGACAGGAACACCGGGGAGCTGTTTTTT.

The rearrangement links TRBV19 to TRBJ1-5; TRBD1 matches 9 bases. Unmatched junction bases numbered 8, after V lost 7 bases and J lost 1 base. Germline CDR1 is LNHDA and CDR2 is SQIVND (reference sequence). This CDR3 has 16 amino acids. The CDR3 sequence is CASKGRDRVSNQPQHF. For the CDR3, the DNA is TGTGCCAGTAAAGGCCGGGACAGGGTAAGCAATCAGCCCCAGCATTTT.

In its sample, this clone was seen a few times. The junction differs from germline at one of its ends, possibly a read error. The rearrangement uses TRBV6-8 and TRBJ2-1; D remains ambiguous. The CDR3 is 14 residues long. Germline V CDR1 and CDR2: MNHGY, SAAAGT. The CDR3 spells CAISSTEPYNEQFF. In nucleotides, the CDR3 is TGTGCCATCAGTAGTACGGAGCCCTACAATGAGCAGTTCTTC.

This chain uses TRBV9 with TRBJ2-7, with 16 bases identical to TRBD2. V dropped 4 bases and J dropped 6; count of bases not matched to a gene: 7. In germline, CDR1 is SGDLS, CDR2 YYNGEE. CDR3 size: 16 residues. DNA of the CDR3: TGTGCCAGCAGCCGGGGACTAGCGGGAGGGCCGCGCGAGCAGTACTTC. Its protein product is CASSRGLAGGPREQYF.

The chain combines TRBV19 with TRBJ2-5; D is possibly TRBD1 or TRBD2 (7 bases each). V dropped 10 bases and J dropped 1 base, with 22 bases sitting between them. This CDR3 comprises 16 residues. Germline CDR1 is LNHDA and CDR2 is SQIVND (reference sequence). The CDR3 sequence is CATSGGGGVTQETQYF. For the CDR3, the DNA is TGTGCCACCTCAGGGGGGGGCGGGGTTACCCAAGAGACCCAGTACTTC.

The sample holds a few counts of this clone. J is TRBJ1-2 and V is TRBV28; tentative D call: TRBD1 (6 bases). Between the trimmed V and J ends, which lost 5 bases and 1 base, there was a span of 11 bases. Germline CDR1 and CDR2: MDHEN and SYDVKM. CDR3 length equals 14 residues. This CDR3 is CASSASQGNYGYTF. The CDR3 DNA reads TGTGCCAGCAGTGCCTCACAGGGTAACTATGGCTACACCTTC.

The V gene is TRBV18, the J gene TRBJ2-1, with TRBD2 matching 8 bases. Trimming took 0 bases from V and 3 from J; bases not matched to a gene: 13. Germline V gene sequence: CDR1 KGHSH, CDR2 LQKENI. CDR3 length: 19 amino acids. CDR3 DNA sequence: TGTGCCAGCTCACCACCCCCCAGGGGTTTAGCGGGGAACTACAATGAGCAGTTCTTC. The encoded protein is CASSPPPRGLAGNYNEQFF.

This sequence joins TRBV6-8 and TRBJ2-7; 8 nucleotides line up with TRBD2. The CDR3 covers 16 residues. From germline, CDR1 is MNHGY and CDR2 SAAAGT. With V trimmed by 1 base and J by 0 bases, 5 bases remained unmatched. CDR3 region: CASSYLRAGGSYEQYF. The CDR3 DNA sequence: TGTGCCAGCAGTTACTTAAGGGCGGGAGGCTCCTACGAGCAGTACTTC.

V usage is TRBV5-1 and J usage is TRBJ2-7, with TRBD2 matching 7 bases. The CDR3 is 14 amino acids. Trimming at V came to 7 bases and at J to 0 bases, leaving 7 bases not matched to a gene. The V gene's germline CDR1 is SGHRS and CDR2 YFSETQ. CDR3 bases: TGCGCCAGCCGGGAGGCAGGGTACTCCTACGAGCAGTACTTC. As protein: CASREAGYSYEQYF.

This clone was observed a handful of times. The chain links TRBV4-1 to TRBJ2-6; D is perhaps TRBD2 (5 bases). Germline lookup yields CDR1 MGHRA and CDR2 YSYEKL. This CDR3 comprises 18 residues. V was cut by 1 base and J by 4 bases, with 17 bases left in between. CDR3 sequence (DNA): TGCGCCAGCAGCCAAGTTCTGGGTCAGACTACGGGGGCCAACGTCCTGACTTTC. Protein: CASSQVLGQTTGANVLTF.

This clone has just a few counts. The chain uses TRBV6-8 and TRBJ2-3; possible D gene TRBD2, 5 bases. The CDR3 has 15 residues. Germline V gives CDR1 MNHGY, CDR2 SAAAGT. With 5 bases removed from V and 2 bases from J, the gap between germline ends came to 14 bases. The CDR3 DNA is TGTGCCAGCAGTAGTCTAAGCGGTGCCACAGATACGCAGTATTTT. Translated: CASSSLSGATDTQYF.

The V gene is TRBV10-3, the J gene TRBJ1-3; D unclear. Trimming removed 2 bases from V and 0 bases from J, with 14 bases in between. Germline-derived CDR1 and CDR2 are ENHRY and SYGVKD. The CDR3 loop spans 17 amino acids. CDR3 sequence (DNA): TGTGCCATCAGTGAGCCCCCGTGGAGGCCCTCTGGAAACACCATATATTTT. Translated, it gives CAISEPPWRPSGNTIYF.

This clone has a handful of counts. The J gene is TRBJ1-6, the V gene TRBV9, with D perhaps matching TRBD1 (6 bases). The V gene's germline CDR1 is SGDLS and CDR2 YYNGEE. CDR3 length equals 15 residues. The V gene lost 4 bases and the J gene lost 0 bases, with 8 bases spanning the gap. In DNA form, the CDR3 reads TGTGCCAGCAGCACGGACAGCTCCTATAATTCACCCCTCCACTTT. Protein sequence: CASSTDSSYNSPLHF.

CDR3 protein: CAISESSRNTEAFF. Here the CDR3 DNA reads TGTGCCATCAGTGAGTCGAGCAGGAACACTGAAGCTTTCTTT. The chain links TRBV10-3 to TRBJ1-1; D not certain. The CDR3 is 14 residues long. Per the germline V gene, CDR1 is ENHRY and CDR2 is SYGVKD. The V end lost 0 bases, the J end lost 1 base, and 6 bases lay between the germline ends.

This clone was seen only a few times. J is TRBJ1-1 and V is TRBV28; D ambiguous. Germline values: CDR1 MDHEN, CDR2 SYDVKM. The CDR3 consists of 12 residues. V gave up 6 bases and J gave up 4 bases, with 9 bases separating them. The CDR3 region is CASSSEPTEAFF. The CDR3 nucleotides read TGTGCCAGCAGCTCTGAACCCACTGAAGCTTTCTTT.

The chain couples TRBV11-3 to TRBJ2-1, with D possibly matching TRBD2 (6 bases). This CDR3 spans 19 amino acids. Germline CDR1 SGHNT, CDR2 YENEEA. The germline V and J ends were trimmed by 5 bases and 4 bases, with 27 bases remaining between them. The DNA for the CDR3 is TGTGCCAGCAGCGACCCCCGTTACGATGTTCGGCGGGGATACAATGAGCAGTTCTTC. Its protein product is CASSDPRYDVRRGYNEQFF.

The chain combines TRBV19 with TRBJ2-3, with TRBD2 matching over 12 bases. With 8 bases clipped from V and 1 base from J, the junction kept 16 bases outside the gene matches. Looked up from germline, CDR1 is LNHDA and CDR2 is SQIVND (reference sequence). This CDR3 is 19 amino acids long. The CDR3, as DNA: TGTGCCAGTTCGCATTTGACTAGCGGGAGTAGATGGGGCACAGATACGCAGTATTTT. This sequence encodes CASSHLTSGSRWGTDTQYF.

The J gene is TRBJ2-7, the V gene TRBV11-3; tentatively, D is TRBD1 (6 bases). Between the trimmed V and J ends, which lost 5 bases and 0 bases, there was a span of 14 bases. CDR3 length: 15 residues. CDR1 is SGHNT and CDR2 is YENEEA in the germline V gene. DNA of the CDR3: TGTGCCAGCAGCCTCGACAGGTTTCTCTCCTACGAGCAGTACTTC. It specifies CASSLDRFLSYEQYF.

The rearrangement joins TRBV18 to TRBJ1-5; tentative D call: TRBD1 (6 bases). Trimming cost V 2 bases and J 5 bases, with 22 bases left between them. The germline V gene has CDR1 KGHSH and CDR2 LQKENI. CDR3 size: 18 residues. CDR3 in DNA: TGTGCCAGCTCACCAAGGGGGGCCGATAGAATGAGCCATCAGCCCCAGCATTTT. It specifies CASSPRGADRMSHQPQHF.

About this clone itself: This same CDR3 is encoded by further DNA sequences in the sample. J is TRBJ2-7 and V is TRBV6-8; D is uncertain. V dropped 2 bases and J dropped 2 bases, with 7 bases sitting between them. The germline V gene encodes CDR1 MNHGY and CDR2 SAAAGT. The CDR3 extends over 13 amino acids. This chain's CDR3 is CASSYGRAYEQYF. Here the CDR3 DNA reads TGTGCCAGCAGTTACGGAAGGGCCTACGAGCAGTACTTC.

This clone has just a few counts. The chain carries TRBV28 and TRBJ2-3; D may be TRBD1 (6 bases). Deletions cut 8 bases from V and 3 bases from J, with 18 bases between. The CDR3 totals 15 residues. CDR1 is MDHEN and CDR2 is SYDVKM in the germline V gene. The CDR3 loop reads CASLLGDRRTDTQYF. As DNA, the CDR3 is TGTGCCAGCCTCCTAGGAGACAGGAGGACAGATACGCAGTATTTT.

This clone was counted only a few times. CDR3 sequence reads: CAKKTSGADTQYF. CDR3 nucleotide sequence: TGTGCCAAAAAGACTAGCGGGGCAGATACGCAGTATTTT. The chain is built from TRBV6-8 and TRBJ2-3; 11 bases are shared with TRBD2. This CDR3 has 13 residues. The germline V gene has CDR1 MNHGY and CDR2 SAAAGT. J lost 4 bases, V lost 10 bases, and 4 bases had no gene match.